This section outlines one TCR beta chain sequence together with its context. As yet, its antigen is unknown. Described treatment: roughly 10-day PBMC culture with coronavirus spike peptide pools or control peptides (ViraFEST assay). Via ViraFEST, peptide pools expanded antigen-specific T cells before TCR sequencing. Once obtained from cultured CD4+ T cells, the DNA was sequenced using the Oncomine TCR Beta short-read assay. TCRdb fed the PCR reads into MiXCR, producing one record per CDR3 protein. This repertoire shows approximately 16,000 distinct CDR3 sequences, 30% found once; its top ten account for roughly a sixth. The data were taken from a study of vaccination and CD4 T cells after COVID-19. Across the whole study: Convalescent cases comprised about 9 mild and one severe, all SARS-CoV-2 positive by nasal swab PCR. Stimulation of the cells used overlapping spike peptide pools from SARS-CoV-2 and from the common cold coronaviruses HCoV-NL63, HCoV-OC43 and HCoV-229E. Study results and limitations: Looking at convalescent patients, a median approximately 86% of reactive clones were present only post-vaccination.

The ends were cut back, 5 bases at V and 3 bases at J, with 10 bases in the middle. CDR3 length equals 13 residues. Germline CDR1 and CDR2: SGHTA and FQGTGA. The J gene is TRBJ2-5, the V gene TRBV7-3; TRBD2 is a possible D gene (5 bases). Sequenced sample: cultured CD4+ T cells from blood. The sequence was obtained from a human donor with COVID-19. This chain's CDR3 is CASSQTRKETQYF. CDR3 DNA sequence: TGTGCCAGCAGCCAAACTAGAAAAGAGACCCAGTACTTC.